This TCR beta chain comes out of a study of cytomegalovirus exposure and HLA in healthy donors. Findings and caveats of the study: Per published reports, the classifier diagnosed cytomegalovirus status with high specificity and sensitivity.

This clone was detected only once. Its target is unknown. The CDR3 consists of 15 residues. The junction had 3 bases not matched to a gene; V was cut back by 3 bases and J by 3 bases. Looked up from germline, CDR1 is SGHTA and CDR2 is FQGNSA. The PCR used 60 Vbeta and 13 Jbeta primers. The data were produced by immunoSEQ multiplex PCR, yet TCRdb's version contains in-frame clones alone and is incomplete. This sample has about 160,000 clones; roughly 80% occur once, and the top ten carry about 4.7%. What was sequenced was PBMCs. The rearrangement joins TRBV7-2 to TRBJ2-3; the match to TRBD2 covers 10 bases. The source is a man younger than 45 in good health and CMV-seronegative. CDR3 coding DNA: TGTGCCAGCAGCTTGACTAGCGGGCAGACAGATACGCAGTATTTT. It encodes CASSLTSGQTDTQYF.